These T cell receptor beta chains were read from a single sample in a study of T cell responses to AZD1222 COVID-19 vaccine. Produced via immunoSEQ multiplex PCR; TCRdb's table is partial and in-frame only. The sample yields around 180,000 clones, 75% to 90% seen once. Sequenced here: peripheral blood, sampled on day 0 of AZD1222 vaccination. These receptor sequences come from an adult in good health. CDR3s include the opening cysteine and the closing phenylalanine or tryptophan. The D gene is left open where the match is weak. Not every row has a clone size; where given, it reads once, few, many or a size class.

abundance: .
j_gene: TRBJ1-2
v_gene: TRBV20-1
d_gene: .
CDR3nt: TGCAGTGCGGAGGGCTATGGCTACACCTTC
CDR3aa: CSAEGYGYTF

abundance: once
j_gene: TRBJ1-1
v_gene: TRBV6-5
d_gene: .
CDR3nt: TGTGCCAGCAGTTACACCTACACAGGTGGAAACACTGAAGCTTTCTTT
CDR3aa: CASSYTYTGGNTEAFF

abundance: .
j_gene: TRBJ1-5
v_gene: TRBV6-1
d_gene: TRBD1
CDR3nt: TGTGCCAGCAGTGATCGACAGGGTAGCAATCAGCCCCAGCATTTT
CDR3aa: CASSDRQGSNQPQHF

abundance: .
j_gene: TRBJ2-7
v_gene: TRBV19
d_gene: .
CDR3nt: TGTGCCAGTAGTATAGCTGGGATTGCCTACGAGCAGTACTTC
CDR3aa: CASSIAGIAYEQYF

abundance: .
j_gene: TRBJ1-1
v_gene: TRBV10-3
d_gene: TRBD1
CDR3nt: TGTGCCATCAGAGGGGACAGGAACACTGAAGCTTTCTTT
CDR3aa: CAIRGDRNTEAFF

abundance: once
j_gene: TRBJ1-2
v_gene: TRBV10-3
d_gene: TRBD1
CDR3nt: TGTGCCATCAGTGAACTCCGACAGGGGGGCGGGTATGGCTACACCTTC
CDR3aa: CAISELRQGGGYGYTF

abundance: few
j_gene: TRBJ1-6
v_gene: TRBV11-2
d_gene: TRBD1
CDR3nt: TGTGCCAGCAGCTCGACAGGGGGACTTTCACCCCTCCACTTT
CDR3aa: CASSSTGGLSPLHF

abundance: .
j_gene: TRBJ2-5
v_gene: TRBV30
d_gene: TRBD1
CDR3nt: TGTGCCTGGGACCGGGACAGAGAGACCCAGTACTTC
CDR3aa: CAWDRDRETQYF

abundance: .
j_gene: TRBJ1-2
v_gene: TRBV7-9
d_gene: .
CDR3nt: TGTGCCAGCAGCTTATCGGTTTACTATGGCTACACCTTC
CDR3aa: CASSLSVYYGYTF

abundance: .
j_gene: TRBJ2-2
v_gene: TRBV6-4
d_gene: .
CDR3nt: TGTGCCAGCAGTTCGGAGGGAAACACCGGGGAGCTGTTTTTT
CDR3aa: CASSSEGNTGELFF

abundance: .
j_gene: TRBJ1-1
v_gene: TRBV5-6
d_gene: .
CDR3nt: TGTGCCAGCAGACTGGGGGGTAGCACTGAAGCTTTCTTT
CDR3aa: CASRLGGSTEAFF

abundance: .
j_gene: TRBJ1-4
v_gene: TRBV29-1
d_gene: TRBD1
CDR3nt: TGCAGCGTGGGGGGGACAGGAGTTAATGAAAAACTGTTTTTT
CDR3aa: CSVGGTGVNEKLFF

abundance: .
j_gene: TRBJ1-3
v_gene: TRBV29-1
d_gene: .
CDR3nt: TGCAGCGCCGTCTCCGGAAACACCATATATTTT
CDR3aa: CSAVSGNTIYF

abundance: once
j_gene: TRBJ1-1
v_gene: TRBV7-2
d_gene: .
CDR3nt: TGTGCCAGCAGCTTATACTTGAACACTGAAGCTTTCTTT
CDR3aa: CASSLYLNTEAFF

abundance: .
j_gene: TRBJ1-5
v_gene: TRBV19
d_gene: .
CDR3nt: TGTGCCAGTAGTCCGACAGACAGGAGCATCAATCAGCCCCAGCATTTT
CDR3aa: CASSPTDRSINQPQHF

abundance: .
j_gene: TRBJ1-1
v_gene: TRBV14
d_gene: .
CDR3nt: TGTGCCAGCAGCCAAGATTGGGTCCGGGACCCCCACTTAGTCCCTGAAGCTTTCTTT
CDR3aa: CASSQDWVRDPHLVPEAFF

abundance: .
j_gene: TRBJ1-5
v_gene: TRBV6-5
d_gene: TRBD1
CDR3nt: TGTGCCAGCAGTTACTCGGGACAGTGGGATCAGCCCCAGCATTTT
CDR3aa: CASSYSGQWDQPQHF

abundance: .
j_gene: TRBJ1-5
v_gene: TRBV27
d_gene: .
CDR3nt: TGTGCCAGCAGTTTGTTGCCCCAGGCTAGCAATCAGCCCCAGCATTTT
CDR3aa: CASSLLPQASNQPQHF

abundance: .
j_gene: TRBJ2-3
v_gene: TRBV5-1
d_gene: .
CDR3nt: TGCGCCAGCAGCTTGGCCAGGGTAGGGGCCACAGATACGCAGTATTTT
CDR3aa: CASSLARVGATDTQYF

abundance: .
j_gene: TRBJ2-2
v_gene: TRBV6-5
d_gene: .
CDR3nt: TGTGCCATATCCCGGGGGTCCGGGGAGCTGTTTTTT
CDR3aa: CAISRGSGELFF

abundance: .
j_gene: TRBJ2-1
v_gene: TRBV2
d_gene: .
CDR3nt: TGTGCCAGCAGTGCCCCCCCGGGCGACAATGAGCAGTTCTTC
CDR3aa: CASSAPPGDNEQFF

abundance: .
j_gene: TRBJ1-2
v_gene: TRBV5-1
d_gene: .
CDR3nt: TGCGCCAGCAGCGCGCCCGGACAAAACTATGGCTACACCTTC
CDR3aa: CASSAPGQNYGYTF

abundance: .
j_gene: TRBJ1-5
v_gene: TRBV6-5
d_gene: TRBD1
CDR3nt: TGTGCCAGCAGTACGACAGGGGTCCATCAGCCCCAGCATTTT
CDR3aa: CASSTTGVHQPQHF

abundance: once
j_gene: TRBJ2-2
v_gene: TRBV9
d_gene: TRBD2
CDR3nt: TGTGCCAGCAGCGTTAGCGGGGGGGCCGACACCGGGGAGCTGTTTTTT
CDR3aa: CASSVSGGADTGELFF

abundance: .
j_gene: TRBJ1-4
v_gene: TRBV6-1
d_gene: TRBD1
CDR3nt: TGTGCCAGCAGTGAAGCGGCCGGGACAGGGGATGAAAAACTGTTTTTT
CDR3aa: CASSEAAGTGDEKLFF

abundance: .
j_gene: TRBJ1-5
v_gene: TRBV2
d_gene: .
CDR3nt: TGTGCCAGCAGTGGAGAACAGGTTCCCCAGCCCCAGCATTTT
CDR3aa: CASSGEQVPQPQHF

abundance: .
j_gene: TRBJ1-4
v_gene: TRBV5-1
d_gene: TRBD1
CDR3nt: TGCGCCAGCAGCTGGGGACAGTCAACTAATGAAAAACTGTTTTTT
CDR3aa: CASSWGQSTNEKLFF

abundance: .
j_gene: TRBJ2-2
v_gene: TRBV6-2/TRBV6-3
d_gene: .
CDR3nt: TGTGCCAGCAGTGTAAACAGAGAGAACACCGGGGAGCTGTTTTTT
CDR3aa: CASSVNRENTGELFF

abundance: once
j_gene: TRBJ2-7
v_gene: TRBV7-2
d_gene: .
CDR3nt: TGTGCCAGCAGCTTAGGCGCGATCTACGAGCAGTACTTC
CDR3aa: CASSLGAIYEQYF

abundance: .
j_gene: TRBJ1-1
v_gene: TRBV25-1
d_gene: TRBD1
CDR3nt: TGTGCCAGCAGGGGATTCCGGGACAGGGGCACTGAAGCTTTCTTT
CDR3aa: CASRGFRDRGTEAFF

abundance: .
j_gene: TRBJ2-5
v_gene: TRBV7-7
d_gene: .
CDR3nt: TGTGCTAGCAGCTTAGCAGGGTGGGGACAAGAGACCCAGTACTTC
CDR3aa: CASSLAGWGQETQYF

abundance: once
j_gene: TRBJ2-5
v_gene: TRBV28
d_gene: .
CDR3nt: TGTGCCAGCAGTCGCCTTGGACAGTCCCAAGAGACCCAGTACTTC
CDR3aa: CASSRLGQSQETQYF

abundance: .
j_gene: TRBJ2-3
v_gene: TRBV3-1/TRBV3-2
d_gene: TRBD1
CDR3nt: TGTGCCAGCAGCCAACAGGGGGAAGGCACGCAGTATTTT
CDR3aa: CASSQQGEGTQYF

abundance: once
j_gene: TRBJ2-5
v_gene: TRBV5-4
d_gene: TRBD1
CDR3nt: TGTGCCAGCAGCTCGACAGGGGAGAGGGAAGAGACCCAGTACTTC
CDR3aa: CASSSTGEREETQYF

abundance: .
j_gene: TRBJ1-3
v_gene: TRBV25-1
d_gene: .
CDR3nt: TGTGCCAGCAGTCCCGTGGGGGTCGGAAACACCATATATTTT
CDR3aa: CASSPVGVGNTIYF

abundance: .
j_gene: TRBJ1-1
v_gene: TRBV3-1/TRBV3-2
d_gene: TRBD1
CDR3nt: TGTGCCAGCAGCCAAGGGACAGGGGACACTGAAGCTTTCTTT
CDR3aa: CASSQGTGDTEAFF

abundance: .
j_gene: TRBJ2-1
v_gene: TRBV11-2
d_gene: .
CDR3nt: TGTGCCAGCAGCTTAGATCGCGGGTACAATGAGCAGTTCTTC
CDR3aa: CASSLDRGYNEQFF

abundance: once
j_gene: TRBJ2-1
v_gene: TRBV29-1
d_gene: TRBD1
CDR3nt: TGCAGCGTTGAGGCCGGGACAGGAGCTTACAATGAGCAGTTCTTC
CDR3aa: CSVEAGTGAYNEQFF

abundance: .
j_gene: TRBJ2-3
v_gene: TRBV7-8
d_gene: .
CDR3nt: TGTGCCAGCAGCTTGGCGGATACGCAGTATTTT
CDR3aa: CASSLADTQYF

abundance: .
j_gene: TRBJ2-7
v_gene: TRBV6-2/TRBV6-3
d_gene: .
CDR3nt: TGTGCCAGCAGTTACGTCTTGCCTAGTGGGGAGCAGTACTTC
CDR3aa: CASSYVLPSGEQYF

abundance: once
j_gene: TRBJ1-1
v_gene: TRBV27
d_gene: .
CDR3nt: TGTGCCAGCAGCCTCGACCGGAGTGGCACTGAAGCTTTCTTT
CDR3aa: CASSLDRSGTEAFF

abundance: .
j_gene: TRBJ1-6
v_gene: TRBV12-5
d_gene: .
CDR3nt: TGTGCTAGTGGTGAGGGCGATTCACCCCTCCACTTT
CDR3aa: CASGEGDSPLHF